The 32 T cell receptor beta chains listed next were all sequenced from one sample in a study of molecular identifiers for immune sequencing clone quantification. MiXCR was run by TCRdb on the PCR reads, yielding one entry per CDR3 protein. The sample records 30,000 to 40,000 distinct CDR3 sequences, under 20% being singletons. Source material: naive CD8+ T cells from blood, with Jurkat cell RNA spiked in. Sample subset: FACS-sorted CD8+CD4-CCR7+CD45RA+ naive T cells. The receptors derive from a human donor in good health. Some libraries in this study had Jurkat cell RNA spiked in.

Ten or more counts support this clonotype. The genes are TRBV7-9 and TRBJ2-3; possibly TRBD1 for D (5 bases). V was pared by 2 bases and J by 4 bases, with 28 bases between. Germline V gene sequence: CDR1 SEHNR, CDR2 FQNEAQ (reference sequence). The CDR3 extends over 20 amino acids. The CDR3 DNA reads as TGTGCCAGCAGCTTAATCCATGGGGCGAATAAGGAGAGAGTCTCAGATACGCAGTATTTT. Its translation: CASSLIHGANKERVSDTQYF.

This clonotype was seen repeatedly, ten times or more. The chain couples TRBV19 to TRBJ1-5; tentative D call: TRBD1 (5 bases). Germline loops: CDR1 LNHDA, CDR2 SQIVND (reference sequence). Trimming removed 7 bases at V and 0 bases at J, with 13 bases between. The CDR3 length is 15 residues. The CDR3 nucleotides read TGTGCCAGTAAATCTGGGACCCGTAGCAATCAGCCCCAGCATTTT. This encodes CASKSGTRSNQPQHF.

Points on this clonotype: Since a much larger clone is just one base distant, this may be a read error. V usage is TRBV25-1 and J usage is TRBJ1-5; 8 positions match TRBD1. This CDR3 has 14 residues. CDR1 is MGHDK, CDR2 SYGVNS, per germline. The CDR3 sequence is CVSSDGQGGQPQHF. CDR3 in DNA: TGTGTCAGCAGTGATGGACAGGGAGGTCAGCCCCAGCATTTT. The whole variable domain, filled in from reference TRBV25-1 and TRBJ1-5, reads EADIYQTPRYLVIGTGKKITLECSQTMGHDKMYWYQQDPGMELHLIHYSYGVNSTEKGDLSSESTVSRIRTEHFPLTLESARPSHTSQYLCVSSDGQGGQPQHFGDGTRLSIL.

This clonotype has only a few counts. The junction departs from the called germline gene at one end, perhaps through a read error. The CDR3 DNA sequence: TGCGGTGCTAGAGATATTGCTAGCTTGAGCACAGATACGCAGTATTTT. This codes for CGARDIASLSTDTQYF. The genes are TRBV20-1 and TRBJ2-3; D is possibly TRBD2 (5 bases). Germline CDR1 is DFQATT and CDR2 is SNEGSKA (reference sequence). This CDR3 is 16 amino acids long.

This clonotype was counted many times. The CDR3 coding sequence is TGCGCCAGCAGCCAAAGCGGAGGTCACCACGAGCAGTACTTC. Translating it yields CASSQSGGHHEQYF. The chain employs TRBV4-1 and TRBJ2-7; perhaps TRBD2 as D (5 bases). Trimming pared 2 bases from V and 5 bases from J, leaving 13 bases between. The CDR3 totals 14 residues. Germline V gene data show CDR1 as MGHRA and CDR2 as YSYEKL.

In this sample, this clonotype turned up many times. The V call is TRBV5-6, the J call TRBJ1-1, with 8 bases fitting TRBD1. This CDR3 has 13 residues. The V and J ends lost 1 base and 7 bases, in that order; junction bases with no gene match: 3. Germline V lookup: CDR1 SGHDT, CDR2 YYEEEE. The CDR3 loop reads CASSLSTGVEAFF. The CDR3 nucleotides are TGTGCCAGCAGCTTGTCGACAGGGGTTGAAGCTTTCTTT.

This clonotype has at least ten counts. V is TRBV11-2 and J is TRBJ2-7; maybe TRBD2 (5 bases). The germline CDR1 and CDR2 sequences are SGHAT and FQNNGV. The CDR3 extends over 13 amino acids. The ends were cut back, 5 bases at V and 0 bases at J, with 8 bases in the middle. CDR3 DNA: TGTGCCAGCAGCCCGGACTTCTCCTACGAGCAGTACTTC. Its protein is CASSPDFSYEQYF.

This clonotype was detected many times. The chain recombines TRBV28 with TRBJ2-1; 14 positions agree with TRBD2. This CDR3 region has 18 residues. The V segment lost 5 bases and the J segment 8 bases; nucleotides outside the gene matches: 14. The germline gives CDR1 MDHEN, CDR2 SYDVKM. The CDR3: CASSPSRTSGRIIDEQFF. DNA for the CDR3: TGTGCCAGCAGTCCCAGTAGGACTAGCGGGAGGATTATCGATGAGCAGTTCTTC. The variable domain in full, completed from reference TRBV28 and TRBJ2-1, reads DVKVTQSSRYLVKRTGEKVFLECVQDMDHENMFWYRQDPGLGLRLIYFSYDVKMKEKGDIPEGYSVSREKKERFSLILESASTNQTSMYLCASSPSRTSGRIIDEQFFGPGTRLTVL.

This clonotype was seen once. A read error may explain this, as a much larger clone is one base away. This rearrangement joins TRBV14 to TRBJ2-3; TRBD2 might be the D (5 bases). CDR3 size: 14 residues. Germline CDR1 SGHDN, CDR2 FVKESK. The V gene lost 4 bases and the J gene lost 9 bases, with 17 bases spanning the gap. The CDR3, as DNA: TGTGCCAGCAGCCCTATGATAGCGAGAGAGACGCAGTATTTT. Amino acid sequence: CASSPMIARETQYF.

This clonotype was recorded many times. The genes are TRBV30 and TRBJ2-7, with D perhaps matching TRBD2 (5 bases). The CDR3 is 12 amino acids. V lost 0 bases to trimming and J lost 6 bases, with 9 bases between them. Germline CDR1 reads GTSNPN; CDR2 reads SVGIG (reference sequence). The CDR3 here is CAWSVGAFEQYF. The DNA of the CDR3 is TGTGCCTGGAGTGTGGGAGCTTTCGAGCAGTACTTC.

To note about this clonotype: This is likely a read error, given that the CDR3 carries no conserved phenylalanine or tryptophan at its end. The CDR3 bases are TGTGCCAGCAGCTTCCTCGGCGGCCCAGGCGATGAGCAGTTCCTC. This codes for CASSFLGGPGDEQFL. The chain carries TRBV5-4 and TRBJ2-1; D not certain. Trimming took off 2 bases at V and 8 bases at J, with 17 bases between the two ends. The germline V gene has CDR1 SGHNT and CDR2 YYREEE (reference sequence). The CDR3 has 15 amino acids.

This clonotype showed up many times. This chain connects TRBV14 to TRBJ2-3, with D unclear. Deletions cut 1 base from V and 0 bases from J, with 2 bases between. Germline V gene data show CDR1 as SGHDN and CDR2 as FVKESK. This CDR3 region has 13 residues. This chain's CDR3 is CASSQASTDTQYF. The CDR3 bases are TGTGCCAGCAGCCAAGCTAGCACAGATACGCAGTATTTT.

In its sample, this clonotype was seen a few times. This chain connects TRBV12-5 to TRBJ2-1; D is uncertain. The CDR3 length is 14 residues. Looked up from germline, CDR1 is LGHNT and CDR2 is FRNRAP. The V gene lost 1 base and the J gene lost 0 bases, with 4 bases spanning the gap. This CDR3 is CASGLESSYNEQFF. The CDR3 nucleotides read TGTGCTAGTGGTTTGGAGAGCTCCTACAATGAGCAGTTCTTC.

This clonotype showed up many times. The chain employs TRBV7-9 and TRBJ2-5, with TRBD2 identical over 11 bases. Germline lookup yields CDR1 SEHNR and CDR2 FQNEAQ (reference sequence). The length of the CDR3 is 18 residues. J gave up 2 bases and V 2 bases, and 10 bases lay outside the gene matches. The CDR3 sequence is CASSLSLTSGVPQETQYF. CDR3 DNA sequence: TGTGCCAGCAGCTTAAGTCTGACTAGCGGGGTACCTCAAGAGACCCAGTACTTC.

V usage is TRBV11-2 and J usage is TRBJ2-7; possibly TRBD1 or TRBD2 for D (5 bases each). The germline gives CDR1 SGHAT, CDR2 FQNNGV. Between the trimmed V and J ends, which lost 3 bases and 5 bases, there was a span of 17 bases. This CDR3 spans 15 amino acids. In nucleotides, the CDR3 is TGTGCCAGCAGCTTCGGACGGGACGGGGTACACGAGCAGTACTTC. Protein: CASSFGRDGVHEQYF. The full variable domain, rest sourced from reference TRBV11-2 and TRBJ2-7, is EAGVAQSPRYKIIEKRQSVAFWCNPISGHATLYWYQQILGQGPKLLIQFQNNGVVDDSQLPKDRFSAERLKGVDSTLKIQPAKLEDSAVYLCASSFGRDGVHEQYFGPGTRLTVT.

This clonotype was seen a handful of times. A read error may be the cause here, since a much bigger clone is one base away. This chain uses TRBV4-3 with TRBJ1-2, with D tentatively TRBD1 (6 bases). Germline values: CDR1 LGHNA, CDR2 YSLEER. The length of the CDR3 is 15 residues. The CDR3 spells CANSQDWGANYGYTF. The CDR3 DNA reads TGCGCCAACAGCCAAGATTGGGGGGCCAACTATGGCTACACCTTC.

Regarding this clonotype: A much larger clone sits a single nucleotide away, making a read error possible. The chain carries TRBV7-9 and TRBJ2-2; no clear D gene. The CDR3 contains 11 residues. Germline values: CDR1 SEHNR, CDR2 FQNEAQ (reference sequence). The CDR3 sequence: CASGFPPALFF. The CDR3 coding sequence is TGTGCCAGCGGCTTTCCCCCGGCGCTGTTTTTT.

This clonotype was recorded at least ten times. The V and J genes are TRBV9 and TRBJ2-3; D gene ambiguous. CDR1 and CDR2 from the germline V gene are SGDLS and YYNGEE. The length of the CDR3 is 15 residues. V was shortened by 0 bases and J by 0 bases, with 8 bases between the two germline ends. The CDR3 sequence is CASSVGVSSTDTQYF. CDR3 DNA: TGTGCCAGCAGCGTAGGGGTCTCTAGCACAGATACGCAGTATTTT.

The sample holds many counts of this clonotype. CDR3 nucleotides: TGCGCCAGCAGCCTGGCGTCAGGGGATTATTTTGACGAGCAGTACTTC. Its translation: CASSLASGDYFDEQYF. The V gene is TRBV4-1, the J gene TRBJ2-7; a possible D gene is TRBD1 (6 bases). The V gene lost 4 bases and the J gene lost 5 bases, with 21 bases spanning the gap. This CDR3 is built from 16 residues. From germline, CDR1 is MGHRA and CDR2 YSYEKL.

This clonotype was recorded many times. The rearrangement links TRBV3-1 to TRBJ2-5, with TRBD2 matching over 8 bases. This CDR3 region has 17 residues. In germline, CDR1 is LGHDT, CDR2 YNNKEL (reference sequence). V dropped 0 bases and J dropped 2; count of bases not matched to a gene: 8. CDR3 coding DNA: TGTGCCAGCAGCCAAGACCGTGGGCTAGCGGGTCAAGAGACCCAGTACTTC. This codes for CASSQDRGLAGQETQYF.

This clonotype is judged medium-sized. This chain joins TRBV29-1 and TRBJ2-3; 8 positions match TRBD1. Germline-derived CDR1 and CDR2 are SQVTM and ANQGSEA. With V trimmed by 4 bases and J by 4 bases, 7 bases remained unmatched. CDR3 size: 14 residues. The chain's CDR3 is CSVAVTGAADTQYF. In DNA, the CDR3 is TGCAGCGTTGCGGTGACAGGGGCCGCAGATACGCAGTATTTT.

At least ten counts were recorded for this clonotype. The chain has TRBV7-9 and TRBJ1-1, with TRBD1 matching over 7 bases. Trimming took 4 bases from V and 3 from J; bases not matched to a gene: 8. This CDR3 spans 15 amino acids. Germline V gives CDR1 SEHNR, CDR2 FQNEAQ (reference sequence). CDR3 DNA: TGTGCCAGCAGCTCGACAGGGAAGGCGTACACTGAAGCTTTCTTT. Translation gives CASSSTGKAYTEAFF.

This clonotype was seen many times. The chain links TRBV7-2 to TRBJ1-5, with D unresolved. The germline V and J ends were trimmed by 3 bases and 0 bases, with 9 bases remaining between them. Germline V gene sequence: CDR1 SGHTA, CDR2 FQGNSA. The CDR3 runs to 15 residues. The CDR3 loop is CASSFTSYSNQPQHF. In DNA form, the CDR3 reads TGTGCCAGCAGCTTTACCAGCTATAGCAATCAGCCCCAGCATTTT.

This clonotype has at least ten counts. The chain is built from TRBV4-3 and TRBJ1-3; D not resolved. Per germline, CDR1 LGHNA and CDR2 YSLEER. V was pared by 0 bases and J by 13 bases, with 16 bases between. The CDR3 covers 14 residues. The CDR3 sequence is CASSQEGSTKEIYF. CDR3 bases: TGCGCCAGCAGCCAAGAGGGATCGACAAAGGAGATATATTTT.

The chain has TRBV10-3 and TRBJ2-7; 12 bases fit TRBD2. V trimming: 0 bases; J trimming: 0 bases; junction bases outside the gene matches: 3. The CDR3 totals 17 residues. Germline CDR1 ENHRY, CDR2 SYGVKD. CDR3 sequence (DNA): TGTGCCATCAGTGAGTCGGGGACTAGCGGGCACTCCTACGAGCAGTACTTC. Encoded protein: CAISESGTSGHSYEQYF.

In this sample, this clonotype turned up a few times. The chain has TRBV12-3 or TRBV12-4 and TRBJ2-5; D gene uncertain. This CDR3 comprises 14 residues. Between the trimmed V and J ends, which lost 5 bases and 4 bases, there was a span of 14 bases. CDR3 residues: CASSLSGWSETQYF. DNA for the CDR3: TGTGCCAGCAGTCTTAGTGGATGGTCAGAGACCCAGTACTTC.

The sample holds a few counts of this clonotype. The chain has TRBV6-2 or TRBV6-3 and TRBJ2-1, with D uncertain. The V end lost 0 bases, the J end lost 4 bases, and 4 bases lay between the germline ends. The V gene's germline CDR1 is MNHEY and CDR2 SVGEGT. This CDR3 region has 13 residues. CDR3 amino acids: CASSYSRYNEQFF. CDR3 DNA: TGTGCCAGCAGTTACTCTAGGTACAATGAGCAGTTCTTC.

This clonotype was picked up many times. The chain recombines TRBV27 with TRBJ2-7; D possibly uses TRBD1 or TRBD2 (5 bases each). Germline CDR1 MNHEY, CDR2 SMNVEV (reference sequence). The CDR3 is 15 amino acids. Trimming took 5 bases from V and 0 from J, leaving 14 bases between them. The CDR3 is CASSGYGATSYEQYF. The CDR3, as DNA: TGTGCCAGCAGTGGATACGGGGCTACCTCCTACGAGCAGTACTTC.

In this sample, this clonotype turned up many times. The rearrangement joins TRBV6-4 to TRBJ2-3; D might be TRBD1 (6 bases). Trimming removed 0 bases at V and 3 bases at J, with 13 bases between. Per the germline V gene, CDR1 is MRHNA and CDR2 is SNTAGT. The CDR3 totals 16 residues. CDR3 DNA sequence: TGTGCCAGCAGTGACTCTTGGGGGCGTCAAACAGATACGCAGTATTTT. Its protein is CASSDSWGRQTDTQYF.

This clonotype occurred many times. The chain carries TRBV19 and TRBJ2-7; TRBD2 agrees at 9 bases. V was pared by 6 bases and J by 3 bases, with 15 bases of the junction left unmatched. Germline V gene data show CDR1 as LNHDA and CDR2 as SQIVND (reference sequence). The CDR3 has 17 residues. The CDR3 DNA sequence: TGTGCCAGTAGCGGCATTATGAGCGGGAGGCCGGGCTACGAGCAGTACTTC. It codes for CASSGIMSGRPGYEQYF.

The CDR3 is CASSLEGQGTYEQYF. For the CDR3, the DNA is TGTGCCAGCAGCTTAGAGGGACAGGGGACGTACGAGCAGTACTTC. The V gene is TRBV13, the J gene TRBJ2-7; 10 bases align to TRBD1. The CDR3 sequence is 15 residues long. Germline V gives CDR1 PRHDT, CDR2 FYEKMQ (reference sequence). With 1 base clipped from V and 4 bases from J, the junction kept 4 bases outside the gene matches. Complete variable domain (other parts from reference TRBV13 and TRBJ2-7): AAGVIQSPRHLIKEKRETATLKCYPIPRHDTVYWYQQGPGQDPQFLISFYEKMQSDKGSIPDRFSAQQFSDYHSELNMSSLELGDSALYFCASSLEGQGTYEQYFGPGTRLTVT.

This clonotype was seen a few times. V gene TRBV4-1 combines with J gene TRBJ2-7; the D gene is possibly TRBD2 (5 bases). The CDR3 length is 15 residues. Trimming pared 2 bases from V and 4 bases from J, leaving 15 bases between. The germline CDR1 and CDR2 sequences are MGHRA and YSYEKL. Written as DNA, the CDR3 is TGCGCCAGCAGCCAAATTCCAGCGAGGGAGTACGAGCAGTACTTC. Its translation is CASSQIPAREYEQYF.